This TCR beta chain was obtained from a study of T cells in Graves' hyperthyroidism and ophthalmopathy. Amplification yielded TCR beta CDR3 regions, with RNA transcripts as the source. The HTBI primer set served for first-round RT-PCR of the TCR CDR3. A single record per CDR3 protein comes from TCRdb applying MiXCR to the multiplex PCR reads. This sample has about 380,000 distinct CDR3 sequences; approximately 18% occur once, and the top ten carry 40%. Germline CDR1 and CDR2: DFQATT and SNEGSKA (reference sequence). The CDR3 has 12 residues. Any patient presenting with uncontrolled infection, other autoimmune disease, pregnancy or lactation was left out. PBMCs came from around 10 ml fresh peripheral blood.

The sample was blood. The gene calls are TRBV20-1 and TRBJ2-7; 12 bases fit TRBD1. The receptor comes from a man younger than 30 with Graves' ophthalmopathy. The CDR3 sequence is CSAGQGASEQYF. The CDR3, as DNA: TGCAGCGCGGGACAGGGGGCTTCCGAGCAGTACTTC.